The source of this TCR beta chain is a study of shared clonotypes between healthy human individuals. General observations from the study: Sequencing depth was expected to affect clonotype sharing among donors. The small donor group covered limited genetic and exposure diversity.

In regard to this clone: Antigen unknown.

Germline-derived CDR1 and CDR2 are SGDLS and YYNGEE. The CDR3 consists of 16 residues. V was pared by 0 bases and J by 4 bases, with 6 bases of the junction left unmatched. Assay: immunoSEQ multiplex PCR; the TCRdb copy retains only in-frame clones and omits some. The data contain 1.6 million or so clones, more than 95% of them singletons. The receptor was isolated from a young man in good health. The sample taken for sequencing was naive CD4+ T cells sorted from blood. Described subset: CD45RA+ positively selected. This chain joins TRBV9 and TRBJ2-2; 7 bases match TRBD1. CDR3 in amino acids: CASSVVAGGFTGELFF. The CDR3, as DNA: TGTGCCAGCAGCGTAGTCGCAGGGGGATTCACCGGGGAGCTGTTTTTT.